This T cell receptor (beta chain) was obtained from a study of blood T cell repertoires in COVID-19. Study summary: The study drew acute and convalescent COVID-19 samples from the United States, Italy and Spain. PBMCs, B-cell-depleted T cells, or T cells provided the cDNA or gDNA that made up the material.

Original data processing: Quantification of nucleated cells was approximated via reference gene primer amplification. Profiled with immunoSEQ multiplex PCR; TCRdb holds only in-frame clones, not every one. Clone size and V and J calls were adopted from that table, with D and trimming inferred from the DNA. The sample consists of 250,000 to 300,000 clones, roughly 86% of them appearing once. Germline CDR1 is SGHNT and CDR2 is YENEEA. V was cut by 2 bases and J by 0 bases, with 10 bases left in between. This CDR3 is built from 16 residues. This clonotype was obtained from a man younger than 30 with active or convalescent COVID-19. The sequenced sample consisted of peripheral blood. The chain uses TRBV11-3 and TRBJ1-4, with no clear D. The chain's CDR3 is CASSLHGAATNEKLFF. CDR3 sequence (DNA): TGTGCCAGCAGCTTACACGGTGCTGCAACTAATGAAAAACTGTTTTTT.